The rows below give T cell receptor beta chains drawn from one sample of a study of cytomegalovirus exposure and HLA in healthy donors. The method was immunoSEQ multiplex PCR; TCRdb's version includes in-frame clones alone and lacks a portion of them. The sample holds over 150,000 clones, approximately 71% seen once. The specimen sequenced was PBMCs. The receptors were sampled from a male donor in good health and CMV-seronegative. The CDR3 runs from the conserved cysteine through the conserved F or W. A D gene is named only where the DNA matches it firmly. The size of a clone is reported for some rows only, either as once, few or many, or as a class for expanded clones.

d_gene	j_gene	v_gene	abundance	CDR3nt	CDR3aa
TRBD2	TRBJ2-1	TRBV28	.	TGTGCCAGCCGAAGGGGTCTAGCGGGACGCTCCTACAATGAGCAGTTCTTC	CASRRGLAGRSYNEQFF
TRBD2	TRBJ2-5	TRBV5-3	few	TGTGCCAGAAGCCAGAGCGGGAGGGCCTGGGAGACCCAGTACTTC	CARSQSGRAWETQYF
.	TRBJ2-1	TRBV7-7	few	TGTGCCAGCAGCTCTAGTCCGTTAAATGAGCAGTTCTTC	CASSSSPLNEQFF
TRBD1	TRBJ2-5	TRBV29-1	.	TGCAGCGTTGAAGGGACAGGGACGGAGACCCAGTACTTC	CSVEGTGTETQYF
.	TRBJ1-4	TRBV7-9	.	TGTGCCAGCAGCTTAGACAGGTCGACCTCAACTAATGAAAAACTGTTTTTT	CASSLDRSTSTNEKLFF
.	TRBJ2-7	TRBV27	.	TGTGCCAGCAGTTTATTTGGACAGCTCTCCTACGAGCAGTACTTC	CASSLFGQLSYEQYF
.	TRBJ2-5	TRBV14	.	TGTGCCAGCAGCCAAGACTGGCGGGGCGAGACCCAGTACTTC	CASSQDWRGETQYF
TRBD2	TRBJ2-1	TRBV6-6	.	TGTGCCAGCAGTTCATCTTGGGAGGGCCGTGGGAATGAGCAGTTCTTC	CASSSSWEGRGNEQFF
TRBD2	TRBJ2-1	TRBV5-1	.	TGCGCCAGCACAACTAGCGGGAGTACTTCTGAGCAGTTCTTC	CASTTSGSTSEQFF
TRBD2	TRBJ2-4	TRBV11-1	.	TGTGCCAGCAGCTTAGCGCGGGGCGGGGGGGCCAAAAACATTCAGTACTTC	CASSLARGGGAKNIQYF
TRBD2	TRBJ2-7	TRBV30	few	TGTGCCTTAACCCCCGGGACTAGATCCTACGAGCAGTACTTC	CALTPGTRSYEQYF
.	TRBJ1-3	TRBV14	.	TGTGCCAGCAGCCAACAGACTAGCCTCTCTGGAAACACCATATATTTT	CASSQQTSLSGNTIYF
TRBD1	TRBJ1-1	TRBV11-1	.	TGTGCCAGCAGCTTAGGACAGGGGGCGTTGGACACTGAAGCTTTCTTT	CASSLGQGALDTEAFF
.	TRBJ2-1	TRBV19	.	TGTGCCAGTAGTAATTTTATCGGGGTGATCTACAATGAGCAGTTCTTC	CASSNFIGVIYNEQFF
TRBD2	TRBJ2-2	TRBV7-9	.	TGTGCCAGCAGCTTTGGACTAGCGGGAGGTGCCGGGGAGCTGTTTTTT	CASSFGLAGGAGELFF
.	TRBJ1-3	TRBV5-1	.	TGCGCCAGCAGCTTGGGGGACTTACCCGGAAACACCATATATTTT	CASSLGDLPGNTIYF
.	TRBJ1-1	TRBV5-1	.	TGCGCCAGCAGCACACCGGGCAGGGTTACTGAAGCTTTCTTT	CASSTPGRVTEAFF
.	TRBJ2-1	TRBV5-6	.	TGTGCCAGCAGCTTGGGGCATGAGCAGTTCTTC	CASSLGHEQFF
.	TRBJ1-1	TRBV19	.	TGTGCCAGTAGTATAATGGGGAGTGCTGAAGCTTTCTTT	CASSIMGSAEAFF
TRBD1	TRBJ1-3	TRBV6-5	.	TGTGCCAGCAGTCTCCGGGACAGCCCTGGAAACACCATATATTTT	CASSLRDSPGNTIYF
.	TRBJ2-7	TRBV7-9	.	TGTGCCAGCAGCAATAGACAGGGGAGGGCCTACGAGCAGTACTTC	CASSNRQGRAYEQYF
.	TRBJ1-1	TRBV5-1	.	TGCGCCAGCAGCTCCTCTCGGGTTTTGAACACTGAAGCTTTCTTT	CASSSSRVLNTEAFF
.	TRBJ2-5	TRBV29-1	once	TGCAGCGTTGAAGATCACAAGACCCAGTACTTC	CSVEDHKTQYF
.	TRBJ2-1	TRBV4-3	.	TGCGCCAGCAGCCAAGGACTAGTGTTCTACAATGAGCAGTTCTTC	CASSQGLVFYNEQFF
.	TRBJ2-1	TRBV5-1	.	TGCGCCAGCAGCTTGGATCCGAGGGCCTACAATGAGCAGTTCTTC	CASSLDPRAYNEQFF
.	TRBJ2-5	TRBV18	.	TGTGCCAGCTCAGGGGGGAGTCAAGAGACCCAGTACTTC	CASSGGSQETQYF
.	TRBJ1-2	TRBV4-3	once	TGCGCCAGCAGCCTGGAAAGGGACAACGGCGCTTATGGCTACACCTTC	CASSLERDNGAYGYTF
TRBD1	TRBJ1-5	TRBV11-2	.	TGTGCCAGCAGCCAGGGACAGAGTTATCAGCCCCAGCATTTT	CASSQGQSYQPQHF
.	TRBJ2-1	TRBV5-1	.	TGCGCCAGCAGCTTGGGACGGAGGAGCTCCTACAATGAGCAGTTCTTC	CASSLGRRSSYNEQFF
.	TRBJ2-3	TRBV4-3	few	TGCGCCAGCAGCCAAGATCGCCGGGGGGCCCCAGATACGCAGTATTTT	CASSQDRRGAPDTQYF
TRBD1	TRBJ1-2	TRBV15	.	TGTGCCACCAGCAGCAGACAGGGCCGCTTTTCACCATATGGCTACACCTTC	CATSSRQGRFSPYGYTF
TRBD2	TRBJ2-1	TRBV11-2	.	TGTGCCAGCAGCTTAAGAGCGGGATTCTCCTACAATGAGCAGTTCTTC	CASSLRAGFSYNEQFF
.	TRBJ1-4	TRBV4-3	once	TGCGCCAGCAGCCAGGACCGCGGGGTAGCTAATGAAAAACTGTTTTTT	CASSQDRGVANEKLFF
TRBD1	TRBJ2-1	TRBV7-9	.	TGTGCCAGCAGCTCCGGACAGGGGAGGGATGAGCAGTTCTTC	CASSSGQGRDEQFF
.	TRBJ2-7	TRBV6-6	.	TGTGCCAGCACCCAGGGGGGACGGAGCTCCTACGAGCAGTACTTC	CASTQGGRSSYEQYF
TRBD2	TRBJ2-1	TRBV14	.	TGTGCCAGCAGCCAACTAGCGGGCGCCTACAATGAGCAGTTCTTC	CASSQLAGAYNEQFF
TRBD1	TRBJ2-5	TRBV27	few	TGTGCCAGCAGTTTACAAGGACAGGGGGCGGGAGAGACCCAGTACTTC	CASSLQGQGAGETQYF
TRBD1	TRBJ1-1	TRBV10-3	.	TGTGCCATCAGTGAGACACCCGGACAGGGCCGCGAAGCTTTCTTT	CAISETPGQGREAFF
TRBD1	TRBJ2-3	TRBV7-9	.	TGTGCCAGCAGCTTGTTTTTGAGGGGGCGGCCAGATACGCAGTATTTT	CASSLFLRGRPDTQYF
TRBD1	TRBJ1-5	TRBV19	.	TGTGCCAGTAGTATTCCGGACAGGGAGTCCCAGCCCCAGCATTTT	CASSIPDRESQPQHF
TRBD1	TRBJ1-2	TRBV5-1	few	TGCGCCAGCAGCTTCCGGACAGGGGGAGGCTACACCTTC	CASSFRTGGGYTF
.	TRBJ2-3	TRBV27	.	TGTGCCAGCAGTTCTGGGGCTACGCAGTATTTT	CASSSGATQYF
.	TRBJ1-2	TRBV2	few	TGTGCCAGCAGTGTCCTGGGGGCCGTTGGCTACACCTTC	CASSVLGAVGYTF
TRBD2	TRBJ2-5	TRBV7-9	.	TGTGCCAGCAGCCCAGGGACTAGCGGGAGGGCCGGGGAGACCCAGTACTTC	CASSPGTSGRAGETQYF
.	TRBJ2-5	TRBV6-5	.	TGTGCCAGCAGTTACTCGAGCGGGACCAGGGGATCGGCCCAGTACTTC	CASSYSSGTRGSAQYF
TRBD2	TRBJ2-5	TRBV18	once	TGTGCCAGCTCACCCGGACTAGCGGAAGAGACCCAGTACTTC	CASSPGLAEETQYF
TRBD1	TRBJ2-5	TRBV28	.	TGTGCCAGCAGTAGAGGGGGCGAGGAAGAGACCCAGTACTTC	CASSRGGEEETQYF
.	TRBJ2-4	TRBV7-9	.	TGTGCCAGCAGCTTAGGTACTTCGACTATTAACATTCAGTACTTC	CASSLGTSTINIQYF
.	TRBJ1-3	TRBV2	few	TGTGCCGGACTAGGACAGGGAAACACCATATATTTT	CAGLGQGNTIYF
.	TRBJ1-2	TRBV28	.	TGTGCCAGCAGTCTCACTGGGCCCTCCTATGGCTACACCTTC	CASSLTGPSYGYTF
TRBD1	TRBJ1-2	TRBV29-1	.	TGCAGCGTTGACGACAGGGGCAGCTACACCTTC	CSVDDRGSYTF
TRBD2	TRBJ2-3	TRBV7-2	.	TGTGCCAGCAGCTTAGCTAGCGGGAGAATAAGAGATACGCAGTATTTT	CASSLASGRIRDTQYF
.	TRBJ1-1	TRBV5-4	.	TGTGCCAGCAGCGTCGACAGGAACACTGAAGCTTTCTTT	CASSVDRNTEAFF
TRBD2	TRBJ2-7	TRBV7-2	.	TGTGCCAGCAGCCCTCACCTAGCGGGAGGCTACGAGCAGTACTTC	CASSPHLAGGYEQYF
TRBD2	TRBJ2-1	TRBV9	few	TGTGCCAGCAGCGCGACCGGGACTAGCACCAATGAGCAGTTCTTC	CASSATGTSTNEQFF
.	TRBJ2-1	TRBV7-8	.	TGTGCCAGCAGCTGGCCCAGGGGGGCGGGAAGGGACAATGAGCAGTTCTTC	CASSWPRGAGRDNEQFF
TRBD1	TRBJ1-5	TRBV5-6	few	TGTGCCAGCAGCGTAAGGGACAGGGGGCCTCAGCCCCAGCATTTT	CASSVRDRGPQPQHF
.	TRBJ1-4	TRBV7-9	.	TGTGCCAGCAGCTTTACCCCCGGGACACAAAATGAAAAACTGTTTTTT	CASSFTPGTQNEKLFF
.	TRBJ2-7	TRBV7-2	.	TGTGCCAGCAGCTTCCCCAGGAACCGCTACGAGCAGTACTTC	CASSFPRNRYEQYF
TRBD1	TRBJ2-7	TRBV10-3	.	TGTGCCATCAAGGGGACAGGGGGAAACGAGCAGTACTTC	CAIKGTGGNEQYF